The 27 T cell receptor beta chains below all came from one sample that was sequenced in a study of T-cell reconstitution after alpha-beta-depleted transplantation in children. During its preparation, the TCRbeta library received unique molecular identifiers. TCRdb fed the PCR reads into MiXCR, producing one record per CDR3 protein. The sample includes 73,000 or so distinct CDR3 sequences, 4.9% of them seen just once. This material consisted of PBMCs, mostly from graft donor cells, taken 180 days after TCRalphabeta/CD19-depleted stem cell transplant. Every receptor here comes from a boy younger than two who had a stem cell transplant for acute myeloid leukemia, so the T cells may come from the graft donor.

At least ten counts were recorded for this clonotype. The V gene is TRBV9, the J gene TRBJ1-2; perhaps TRBD1 as D (5 bases). Germline V lookup: CDR1 SGDLS, CDR2 YYNGEE. The V gene lost 1 base and the J gene lost 6 bases, with 22 bases spanning the gap. CDR3 size: 17 residues. CDR3 residues: CASSVRGDGLLVDGYTF. As DNA, the CDR3 is TGTGCCAGCAGCGTAAGGGGTGACGGGCTGCTCGTCGATGGCTACACCTTC.

This clonotype was seen many times. The rearrangement uses TRBV7-9 and TRBJ1-1, with a tentative D call TRBD1 (5 bases). V was cut by 4 bases and J by 11 bases, with 17 bases left in between. Germline V CDR1 and CDR2: SEHNR, FQNEAQ (reference sequence). The CDR3 is 13 residues long. The CDR3 here is CASSYRVQGEAFF. The CDR3 bases are TGTGCCAGCAGCTACCGAGTCCAGGGTGAGGCTTTCTTT.

This clonotype was recorded at least ten times. J is TRBJ2-3 and V is TRBV20-1, with D hard to call. Trimming removed 5 bases from V and 7 bases from J, with 13 bases in between. Germline V gene sequence: CDR1 DFQATT, CDR2 SNEGSKA (reference sequence). This CDR3 is 12 amino acids long. The CDR3 is CSALSPFNTQYF. As DNA, the CDR3 is TGCAGTGCTCTAAGCCCGTTTAATACGCAGTATTTT.

This clonotype was detected ten times or more. The chain links TRBV6-1 to TRBJ2-4, with a possible D match to TRBD2 (6 bases). The CDR3 contains 13 residues. Between the trimmed V and J ends, which lost 6 bases and 7 bases, there was a span of 13 bases. Germline CDR1 MNHNS, CDR2 SASEGT. CDR3 amino acids: CASRNTGVNIQYF. CDR3 sequence (DNA): TGTGCCAGCAGAAACACGGGGGTTAACATTCAGTACTTC.

This clonotype was seen repeatedly, ten times or more. The chain joins TRBV30 to TRBJ2-2; 8 bases map to TRBD1. With 3 bases clipped from V and 3 bases from J, the junction kept 3 bases outside the gene matches. CDR3 size: 14 residues. Germline assignment: CDR1 GTSNPN and CDR2 SVGIG (reference sequence). The chain's CDR3 is CAWSPTGDTGELFF. The CDR3 coding sequence is TGTGCCTGGAGCCCGACAGGGGACACCGGGGAGCTGTTTTTT.

This clonotype appeared many times. J is TRBJ1-1 and V is TRBV5-1; D gene uncertain. V lost 0 bases to trimming and J lost 5 bases, with 8 bases between them. The CDR3 consists of 13 residues. Per the germline V gene, CDR1 is SGHRS and CDR2 is YFSETQ. The CDR3 coding sequence is TGCGCCAGCAGCTTGGGGACGGTAACTGAAGCTTTCTTT. It translates to CASSLGTVTEAFF.

This clonotype showed up just a few times. With a much larger clone just one base away, this may be a read error. The chain has TRBV20-1 and TRBJ2-3; 14 positions match TRBD2. The trim removed 1 base at V and 5 bases at J, leaving 8 bases unmatched. Germline loops: CDR1 DFQATT, CDR2 SNEGSKA (reference sequence). This CDR3 comprises 17 residues. The CDR3 DNA follows: TGCAGTGCTAGAGGCCCGGGACTAGCGGGGGCGCGAGATACGCAGTATTTT. This translates into CSARGPGLAGARDTQYF.

This clonotype was detected many times. V gene TRBV3-1 combines with J gene TRBJ2-2; D possibly corresponds to TRBD2 (5 bases). The CDR3 is 11 amino acids. V lost 11 bases, J lost 6 bases, and 10 bases lay in between. Germline CDR1 LGHDT, CDR2 YNNKEL (reference sequence). The CDR3 region has the DNA TGTGCCGTCGACTACTCCGGGGAGCTGTTTTTT. It translates to CAVDYSGELFF.

This clonotype has a count of ten or more. This CDR3 is CASSQGRGSNSNQPQHF. In DNA form, the CDR3 reads TGTGCCAGCAGCCAAGGGCGGGGGTCAAATAGCAATCAGCCCCAGCATTTT. This sequence joins TRBV4-2 and TRBJ1-5; maybe TRBD1 (5 bases). The CDR3 spans 17 residues. With 1 base removed from V and 0 bases from J, the gap between germline ends came to 13 bases. In germline, CDR1 is LGHNA, CDR2 YNFKEQ.

This clonotype was seen at least ten times. V usage is TRBV20-1 and J usage is TRBJ2-3; TRBD1 aligns across 10 bases. V lost 2 bases and J lost 5; bases outside the gene matches: 13. The CDR3 is 17 residues long. Looked up from germline, CDR1 is DFQATT and CDR2 is SNEGSKA (reference sequence). The CDR3 region has the DNA TGCAGTGCTAGAAGTTGGGGTTGGACAGGGGGTGGAGATACGCAGTATTTT. Residues: CSARSWGWTGGGDTQYF.

This clonotype was picked up many times. This chain joins TRBV5-1 and TRBJ2-5; D remains unclear. Per the germline V gene, CDR1 is SGHRS and CDR2 is YFSETQ. The CDR3 covers 13 residues. Deletions cut 5 bases from V and 1 base from J, with 9 bases between. The CDR3 loop is CASRAGTQETQYF. As DNA, the CDR3 is TGCGCCAGCAGGGCAGGAACCCAAGAGACCCAGTACTTC.

This clonotype occurred many times. The rearrangement joins TRBV24-1 to TRBJ2-3; D gene uncertain. Germline V CDR1 and CDR2: KGHDR, SFDVKD. This CDR3 has 16 amino acids. V was trimmed by 4 bases and J by 0 bases, leaving 13 bases between them. The CDR3 sequence is CATSDRTAASTDTQYF. CDR3 in DNA: TGTGCCACCAGTGACCGGACGGCCGCTAGCACAGATACGCAGTATTTT.

This clonotype was seen repeatedly, ten times or more. The chain combines TRBV4-3 with TRBJ1-5; D is unresolved. The V end lost 1 base, the J end lost 0 bases, and 7 bases lay between the germline ends. Germline CDR1 is LGHNA and CDR2 is YSLEER. The CDR3 consists of 15 residues. The CDR3 reads CASSQGADSNQPQHF. The DNA for the CDR3 is TGCGCCAGCAGCCAAGGGGCAGATAGCAATCAGCCCCAGCATTTT.

There are many counts of this clonotype. The chain is built from TRBV2 and TRBJ2-1; D ambiguous. Germline CDR1 is SNHLY and CDR2 is FYNNEI. Trimming cost V 4 bases and J 7 bases, with 2 bases left between them. The CDR3 runs 10 residues. The DNA for the CDR3 is TGTGCCAGCAGTGGTAATGAGCAGTTCTTC. Translating gives CASSGNEQFF. Supplemented by reference TRBV2 and TRBJ2-1, the full variable domain reads EPEVTQTPSHQVTQMGQEVILRCVPISNHLYFYWYRQILGQKVEFLVSFYNNEISEKSEIFDDQFSVERPDGSNFTLKIRSTKLEDSAMYFCASSGNEQFFGPGTRLTVL.

The sample holds many counts of this clonotype. The gene calls are TRBV7-3 and TRBJ2-7; no reliable D call. V shed 5 bases and J shed 1 base, with 12 bases lying between them. Germline assignment: CDR1 SGHTA and CDR2 FQGTGA. The CDR3 totals 14 residues. This CDR3 reads CASSPRQLSYEQYF. In DNA, the CDR3 is TGTGCCAGCAGCCCCCGGCAGCTTTCCTACGAGCAGTACTTC.

The sample holds many counts of this clonotype. The V gene is TRBV5-1, the J gene TRBJ1-1, with TRBD1 matching 7 bases. The CDR3 consists of 17 residues. The V and J ends lost 4 bases and 0 bases, in that order; junction bases with no gene match: 12. Germline-derived CDR1 and CDR2 are SGHRS and YFSETQ. The CDR3, as DNA: TGCGCCAGCAGCCTTCCGTCCGGGACAGCGATGAACACTGAAGCTTTCTTT. Amino acids: CASSLPSGTAMNTEAFF.

This clonotype was seen repeatedly, ten times or more. The J gene is TRBJ1-2, the V gene TRBV4-3; 9 positions match TRBD1. Looked up from germline, CDR1 is LGHNA and CDR2 is YSLEER. After removal of 4 bases from V and 8 bases from J, the junction contained 8 bases not matched to a gene. The CDR3 sequence is 14 residues long. DNA for the CDR3: TGCGCCAGCAGCCCCTGGACAGGGGACGACGGCTACACCTTC. Protein product: CASSPWTGDDGYTF.

Ten or more counts support this clonotype. The chain links TRBV7-9 to TRBJ2-7; 8 nucleotides agree with TRBD1. This CDR3 is built from 15 residues. Germline CDR1 and CDR2: SEHNR and FQNEAQ (reference sequence). J was trimmed by 6 bases and V by 5 bases; bases with no gene match: 12. CDR3 in DNA: TGTGCCAGCAGCCCTCTCCGGACAGGGCCTACCGAGCAGTACTTC. It translates to CASSPLRTGPTEQYF.

This clonotype was picked up many times. The chain joins TRBV11-2 to TRBJ2-7; 8 bases fit TRBD1. Germline assignment: CDR1 SGHAT and CDR2 FQNNGV. This CDR3 region has 15 residues. V dropped 5 bases and J dropped 1; count of bases not matched to a gene: 7. This CDR3 reads CASSHRDRTSYEQYF. In DNA form, the CDR3 reads TGTGCCAGCAGCCACCGGGACAGGACTTCCTACGAGCAGTACTTC.

This clonotype was found many times. The rearrangement joins TRBV5-1 to TRBJ2-1, with 9 bases aligning to TRBD1. V shed 4 bases, J shed 4 bases, and the junction held 6 bases outside the gene matches. This CDR3 contains 15 residues. Per germline, CDR1 SGHRS and CDR2 YFSETQ. CDR3 sequence: CASSRGTGLYNEQFF. The DNA of the CDR3 is TGCGCCAGCAGCCGGGGGACAGGGCTTTACAATGAGCAGTTCTTC.

This clonotype was recorded many times. V usage is TRBV5-1 and J usage is TRBJ2-7; perhaps TRBD1 as D (7 bases). Trimming left V 0 bases short and J 4 bases short, with 11 bases between. This CDR3 is 14 amino acids long. CDR1 is SGHRS and CDR2 is YFSETQ in the germline V gene. Here the CDR3 DNA reads TGCGCCAGCAGCTTGGACAGGGGAGGATACGAGCAGTACTTC. Encoded protein: CASSLDRGGYEQYF.

This clonotype has a count of ten or more. This chain connects TRBV12-3 or TRBV12-4 to TRBJ1-1, with 8 bases matching TRBD1. Losses at the gene ends were 7 bases for V and 8 bases for J; bases not matched to a gene: 3. CDR3 length: 11 residues. CDR3 bases: TGTGCCAGCATTGGGACAGGCGAAGCTTTCTTT. Its translation is CASIGTGEAFF.

This clonotype was counted at least ten times. The chain is built from TRBV12-3 or TRBV12-4 and TRBJ2-1, with 7 bases that match TRBD1. V gave up 3 bases and J gave up 7 bases; unmatched junction bases: 18. This CDR3 contains 18 residues. The CDR3 DNA is TGTGCCAGCAGTTTCCTCTTCCTCCGGGACAGTTTAGGAAATGAGCAGTTCTTC. It encodes CASSFLFLRDSLGNEQFF.

This clonotype was seen ten or more times. The rearrangement joins TRBV7-9 to TRBJ1-1; the D gene is possibly TRBD1 (6 bases). The CDR3 is 18 amino acids. V was pared by 4 bases and J by 4 bases, with 25 bases between. CDR1 is SEHNR, CDR2 FQNEAQ, per germline (reference sequence). The CDR3 DNA follows: TGTGCCAGCAGCTCTAGAGGGGGGACCCCCCGCGGGGGCACTGAAGCTTTCTTT. This gives the protein CASSSRGGTPRGGTEAFF.

Ten or more counts support this clonotype. V is TRBV7-9 and J is TRBJ1-4, with TRBD1 as a possible D gene (5 bases). This CDR3 has 16 residues. CDR1 SEHNR and CDR2 FQNEAQ come from the germline V gene (reference sequence). The V and J ends lost 1 base and 4 bases respectively, with 13 bases between them. CDR3: CASSLDRQKNNEKLFF. In nucleotides, the CDR3 is TGTGCCAGCAGCTTAGACCGACAGAAGAATAATGAAAAACTGTTTTTT.

This clonotype was seen ten or more times. The chain links TRBV7-2 to TRBJ1-5; 8 bases are a match to TRBD1. The germline V gene encodes CDR1 SGHTA and CDR2 FQGNSA. Losses at the gene ends were 5 bases for V and 3 bases for J; bases not matched to a gene: 3. This CDR3 contains 14 residues. CDR3 protein: CASSNRGFNQPQHF. For the CDR3, the DNA is TGTGCCAGCAGCAACAGGGGGTTCAATCAGCCCCAGCATTTT.

This clonotype was counted ten times or more. The chain uses TRBV12-3 or TRBV12-4 and TRBJ1-1, with D possibly matching TRBD1 (6 bases). The germline V and J ends were trimmed by 6 bases and 0 bases, with 14 bases remaining between them. The CDR3 runs 15 residues. For the CDR3, the DNA is TGTGCCAGCAGGGGGGCCACTCTCATGAACACTGAAGCTTTCTTT. It specifies CASRGATLMNTEAFF.